Here is one T cell receptor (beta chain) with its context. Its antigen is not known. A much bigger clone sits one base away, suggesting this may be a read error. The data were taken from a study of breast tumors, draining lymph nodes, adjacent tissues. Study-wide results and caveats: Tumor TCR diversity was below lymph nodes but above nontumor tissue. Luminal-like breast cancer showed significantly greater tumor-nontumor repertoire similarity than basal-like breast cancer did. Data only fit, rather than demonstrated, lymph node origin of most tumor T cells.

This CDR3 contains 17 residues. Germline V lookup: CDR1 MDHEN, CDR2 SYDVKM. TCRdb reprocessed the multiplex PCR reads with MiXCR, giving one entry per CDR3 protein. Among 26,000 or so distinct CDR3 sequences listed, 23% were seen once. Sequenced sample: breast tumor tissue. The receptor comes from a female donor with breast cancer. Some clones in this sample may be carry-over from other donors' samples. The chain is built from TRBV28 and TRBJ2-1; 7 bases match TRBD2. The CDR3 reads CASSSQTRLAAYNGQFF. The CDR3 nucleotides read TGTGCCAGCAGCTCGCAAACTAGGCTAGCGGCCTACAATGGGCAGTTCTTC.